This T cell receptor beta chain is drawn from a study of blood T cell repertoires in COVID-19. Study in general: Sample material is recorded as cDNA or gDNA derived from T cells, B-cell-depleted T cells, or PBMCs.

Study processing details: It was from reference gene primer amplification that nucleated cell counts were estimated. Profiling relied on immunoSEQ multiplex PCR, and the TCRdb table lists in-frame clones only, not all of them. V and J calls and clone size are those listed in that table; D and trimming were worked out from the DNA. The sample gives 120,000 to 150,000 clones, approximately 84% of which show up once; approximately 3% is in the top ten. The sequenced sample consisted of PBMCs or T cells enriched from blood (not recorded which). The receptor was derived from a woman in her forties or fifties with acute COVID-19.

Here the CDR3 DNA reads TGTGCCAGTAGTACTCGGACTAGCGGATGGAATGAGCAGTTCTTC. It specifies CASSTRTSGWNEQFF. V is TRBV19 and J is TRBJ2-1, with TRBD2 matching over 10 bases. Trimming removed 4 bases from V and 7 bases from J; junction bases left unmatched: 7. CDR1 and CDR2 (germline): LNHDA, SQIVND (reference sequence). The CDR3 length is 15 residues.